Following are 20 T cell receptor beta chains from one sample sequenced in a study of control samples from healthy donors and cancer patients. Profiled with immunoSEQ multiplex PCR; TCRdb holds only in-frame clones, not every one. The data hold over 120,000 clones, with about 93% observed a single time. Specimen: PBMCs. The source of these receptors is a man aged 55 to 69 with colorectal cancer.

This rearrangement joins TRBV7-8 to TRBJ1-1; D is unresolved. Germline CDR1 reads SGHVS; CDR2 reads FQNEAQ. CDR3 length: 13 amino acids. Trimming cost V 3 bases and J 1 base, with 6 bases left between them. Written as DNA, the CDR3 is TGTGCCAGCAGCTTCCCCGAGAACACTGAAGCTTTCTTT. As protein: CASSFPENTEAFF.

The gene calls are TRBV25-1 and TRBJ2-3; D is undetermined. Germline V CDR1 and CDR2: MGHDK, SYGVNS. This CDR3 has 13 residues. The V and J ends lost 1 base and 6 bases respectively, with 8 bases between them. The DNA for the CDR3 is TGTGCCAGCAGTGAATCATCTGGGGATACGCAGTATTTT. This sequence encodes CASSESSGDTQYF.

The CDR3, as DNA: TGCGCCAGCAGCCCGGACAGGGCCTATGGCTACACCTTC. Translated: CASSPDRAYGYTF. V and J are TRBV5-1 and TRBJ1-2; 8 bases are a match to TRBD1. Germline-derived CDR1 and CDR2 are SGHRS and YFSETQ. The ends lost 4 bases at V and 4 bases at J; junction bases unmatched: 3. The CDR3 has 13 amino acids.

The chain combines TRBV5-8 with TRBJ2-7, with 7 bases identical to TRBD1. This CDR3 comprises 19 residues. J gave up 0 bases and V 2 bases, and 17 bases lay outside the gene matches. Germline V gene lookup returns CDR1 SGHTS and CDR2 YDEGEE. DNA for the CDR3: TGTGCCAGCAGCTTCCCACCGTGGAGTAAACAGGGGAGCTCCTACGAGCAGTACTTC. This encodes CASSFPPWSKQGSSYEQYF.

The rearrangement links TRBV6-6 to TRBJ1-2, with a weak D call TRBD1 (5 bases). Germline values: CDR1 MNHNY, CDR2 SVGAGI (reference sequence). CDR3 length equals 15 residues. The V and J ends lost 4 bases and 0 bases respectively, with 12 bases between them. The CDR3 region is CASSSRDRTNYGYTF. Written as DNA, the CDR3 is TGTGCCAGCAGTTCCCGGGACCGCACTAACTATGGCTACACCTTC.

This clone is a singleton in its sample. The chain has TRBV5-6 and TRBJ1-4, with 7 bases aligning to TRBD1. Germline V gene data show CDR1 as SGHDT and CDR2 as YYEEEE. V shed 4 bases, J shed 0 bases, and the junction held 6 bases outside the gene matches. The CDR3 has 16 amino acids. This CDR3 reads CASSLIRGATNEKLFF. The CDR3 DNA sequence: TGTGCCAGCAGCCTTATCAGGGGGGCAACTAATGAAAAACTGTTTTTT.

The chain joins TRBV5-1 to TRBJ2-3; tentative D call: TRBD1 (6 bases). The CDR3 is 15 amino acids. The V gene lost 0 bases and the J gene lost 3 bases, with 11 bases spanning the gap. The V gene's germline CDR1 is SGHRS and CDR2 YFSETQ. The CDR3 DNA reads TGCGCCAGCAGCTTGGGGCAGGGGAATACAGATACGCAGTATTTT. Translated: CASSLGQGNTDTQYF.

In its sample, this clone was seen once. The CDR3: CASSLSKGQEYGYTF. CDR3 bases: TGTGCCAGCAGCTTATCGAAGGGACAGGAGTATGGCTACACCTTC. This chain joins TRBV7-2 and TRBJ1-2; TRBD1 matches 8 bases. The CDR3 covers 15 residues. V gave up 2 bases and J gave up 5 bases; unmatched junction bases: 7. Per germline, CDR1 SGHTA and CDR2 FQGNSA.

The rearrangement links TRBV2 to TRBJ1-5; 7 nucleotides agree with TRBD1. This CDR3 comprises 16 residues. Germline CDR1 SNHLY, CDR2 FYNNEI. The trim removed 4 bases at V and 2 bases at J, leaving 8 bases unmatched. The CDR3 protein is CASSAQGGVGNQPQHF. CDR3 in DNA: TGTGCCAGCAGTGCCCAGGGGGGAGTAGGCAATCAGCCCCAGCATTTT.

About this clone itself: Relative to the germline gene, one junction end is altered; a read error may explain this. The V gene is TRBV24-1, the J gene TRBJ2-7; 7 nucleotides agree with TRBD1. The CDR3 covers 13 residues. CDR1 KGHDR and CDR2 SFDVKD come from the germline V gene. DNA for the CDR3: TGTGCCACCACCAAGACAGGGTCCTTCGAGCAGTACTTC. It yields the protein CATTKTGSFEQYF.

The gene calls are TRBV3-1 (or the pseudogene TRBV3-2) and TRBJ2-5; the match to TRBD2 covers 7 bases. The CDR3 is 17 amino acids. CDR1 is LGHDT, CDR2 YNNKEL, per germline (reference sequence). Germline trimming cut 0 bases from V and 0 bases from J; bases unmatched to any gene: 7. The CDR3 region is CASSQERSGVYQETQYF. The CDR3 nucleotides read TGTGCCAGCAGCCAAGAGAGAAGCGGGGTTTACCAAGAGACCCAGTACTTC.

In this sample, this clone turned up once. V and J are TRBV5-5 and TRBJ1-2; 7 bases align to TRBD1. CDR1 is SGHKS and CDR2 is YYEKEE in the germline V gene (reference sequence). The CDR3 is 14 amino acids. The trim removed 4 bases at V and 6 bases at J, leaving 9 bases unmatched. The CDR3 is CASSRIQGPDGYTF. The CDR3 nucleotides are TGTGCCAGCAGCCGAATACAGGGGCCTGATGGCTACACCTTC.

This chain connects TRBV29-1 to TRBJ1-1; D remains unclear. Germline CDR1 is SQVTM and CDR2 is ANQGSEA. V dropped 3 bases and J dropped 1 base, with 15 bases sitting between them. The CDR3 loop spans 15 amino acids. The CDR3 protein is CSVESSLGGNTEAFF. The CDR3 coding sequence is TGCAGCGTTGAGTCTTCCTTGGGAGGGAACACTGAAGCTTTCTTT.

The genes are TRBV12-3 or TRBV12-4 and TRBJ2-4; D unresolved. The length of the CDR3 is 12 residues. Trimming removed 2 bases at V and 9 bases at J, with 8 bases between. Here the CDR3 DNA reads TGTGCCAGCAGTTTAAGGTTTAGCATTCAGTACTTC. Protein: CASSLRFSIQYF.

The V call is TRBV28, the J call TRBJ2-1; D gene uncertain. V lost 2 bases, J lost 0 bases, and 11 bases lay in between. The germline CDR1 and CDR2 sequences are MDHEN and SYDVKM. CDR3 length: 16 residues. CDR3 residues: CASSLLVESSYNEQFF. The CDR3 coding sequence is TGTGCCAGCAGTTTACTGGTCGAAAGCTCCTACAATGAGCAGTTCTTC.

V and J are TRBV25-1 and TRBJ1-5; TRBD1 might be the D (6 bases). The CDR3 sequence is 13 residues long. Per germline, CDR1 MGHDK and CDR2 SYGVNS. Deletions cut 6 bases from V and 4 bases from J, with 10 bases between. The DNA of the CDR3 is TGTGCCAGCAGGGAAACAGGGAATCAGCCCCAGCATTTT. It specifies CASRETGNQPQHF. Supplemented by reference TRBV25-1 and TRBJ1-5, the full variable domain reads EADIYQTPRYLVIGTGKKITLECSQTMGHDKMYWYQQDPGMELHLIHYSYGVNSTEKGDLSSESTVSRIRTEHFPLTLESARPSHTSQYLCASRETGNQPQHFGDGTRLSIL.

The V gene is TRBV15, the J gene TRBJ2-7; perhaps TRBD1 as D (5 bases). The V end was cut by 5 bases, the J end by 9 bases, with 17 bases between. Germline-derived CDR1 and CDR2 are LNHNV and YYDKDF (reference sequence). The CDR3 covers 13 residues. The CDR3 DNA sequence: TGTGCCACCAGCCCCGCAAGGGGAATGTCGCAGTACTTC. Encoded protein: CATSPARGMSQYF.

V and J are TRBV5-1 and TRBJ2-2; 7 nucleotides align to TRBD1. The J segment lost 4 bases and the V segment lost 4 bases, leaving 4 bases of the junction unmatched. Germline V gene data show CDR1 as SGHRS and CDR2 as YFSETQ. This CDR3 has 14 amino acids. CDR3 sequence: CASSQGQSTGELFF. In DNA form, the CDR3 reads TGCGCCAGCAGCCAGGGACAGAGCACCGGGGAGCTGTTTTTT.

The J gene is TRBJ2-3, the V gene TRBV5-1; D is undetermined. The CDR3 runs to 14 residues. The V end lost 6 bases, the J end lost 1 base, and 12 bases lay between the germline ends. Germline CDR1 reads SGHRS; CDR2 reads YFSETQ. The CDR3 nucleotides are TGCGCCAGCATAGGATCCAGCGGCACAGATACGCAGTATTTT. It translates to CASIGSSGTDTQYF.

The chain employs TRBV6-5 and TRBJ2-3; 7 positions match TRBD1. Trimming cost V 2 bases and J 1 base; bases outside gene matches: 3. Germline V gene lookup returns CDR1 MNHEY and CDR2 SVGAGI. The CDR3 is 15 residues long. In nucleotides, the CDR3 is TGTGCCAGCAGTTACGCTGGACAGGGCACAGATACGCAGTATTTT. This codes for CASSYAGQGTDTQYF.